Ten or more counts support the clone carrying this T cell receptor beta chain. Building of the TCR beta libraries involved iRepertoire HTBI primers and Arm-PCR of CDR3 regions. TCRdb fed the multiplex PCR reads into MiXCR, producing one record per CDR3 protein. The sample carries 400,000 to 500,000 distinct CDR3 sequences, around 15% recorded once. This entry comes from a study of regulatory T cells in long-lasting Graves disease. Time point noted: newly diagnosed GD, antithyroid drugs for less than 3 months. Preparation of the TCR library used RNA extracted from PBMCs. The same specimen was also included in a second study, on T cells in Graves' hyperthyroidism and ophthalmopathy. In that study: The HTBI primer set drove a first-round RT-PCR of the TCR CDR3.

This material consisted of peripheral blood mononuclear cells (PBMCs), taken at new diagnosis, from a patient treated with antithyroid drugs. This TCR was recovered from a woman aged 18-29 years with Graves disease.

CDR3 loop: CASSQFSGGGTEAFF. DNA of the CDR3: TGTGCCAGCAGCCAATTTTCCGGGGGAGGAACTGAAGCTTTCTTT. V usage is TRBV3-1 and J usage is TRBJ1-1; D perhaps matches TRBD1 (5 bases). Germline loops: CDR1 LGHDT, CDR2 YNNKEL (reference sequence). V gave up 2 bases and J gave up 5 bases, with 15 bases separating them. This CDR3 is 15 amino acids long.